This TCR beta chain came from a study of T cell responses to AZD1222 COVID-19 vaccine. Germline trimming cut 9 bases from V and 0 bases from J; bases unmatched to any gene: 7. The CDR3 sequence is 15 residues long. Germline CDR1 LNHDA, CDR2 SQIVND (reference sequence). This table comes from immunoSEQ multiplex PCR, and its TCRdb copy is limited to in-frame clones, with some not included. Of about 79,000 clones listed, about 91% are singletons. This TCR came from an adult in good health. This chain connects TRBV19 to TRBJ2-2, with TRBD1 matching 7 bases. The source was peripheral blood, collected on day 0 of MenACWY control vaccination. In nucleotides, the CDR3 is TGTGCCAGCACCACAGGGGCCGCGAACACCGGGGAGCTGTTTTTT. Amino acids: CASTTGAANTGELFF.